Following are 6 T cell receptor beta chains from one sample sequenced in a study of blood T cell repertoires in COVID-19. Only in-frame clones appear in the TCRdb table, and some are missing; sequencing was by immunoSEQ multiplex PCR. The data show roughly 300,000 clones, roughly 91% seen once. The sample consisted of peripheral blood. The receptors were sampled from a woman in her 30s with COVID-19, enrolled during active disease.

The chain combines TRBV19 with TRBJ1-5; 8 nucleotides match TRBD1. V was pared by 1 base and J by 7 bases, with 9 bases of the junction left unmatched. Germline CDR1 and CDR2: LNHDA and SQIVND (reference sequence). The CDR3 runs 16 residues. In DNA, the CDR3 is TGTGCCAGTAGTATAGCTCGGACAGGGATGGGACAGCCCCAGCATTTT. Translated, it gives CASSIARTGMGQPQHF.

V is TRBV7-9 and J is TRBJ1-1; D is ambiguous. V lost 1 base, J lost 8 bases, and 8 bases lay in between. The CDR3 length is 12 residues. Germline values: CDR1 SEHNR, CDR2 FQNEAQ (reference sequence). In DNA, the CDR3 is TGTGCCAGCAGCTTAGGGAGCCCAGAAGCTTTCTTT. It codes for CASSLGSPEAFF.

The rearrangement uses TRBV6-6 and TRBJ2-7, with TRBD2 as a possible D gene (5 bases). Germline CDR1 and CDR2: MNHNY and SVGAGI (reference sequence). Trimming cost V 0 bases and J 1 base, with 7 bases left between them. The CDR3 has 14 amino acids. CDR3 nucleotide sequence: TGTGCCAGCAGTTACTCCGAGGGTTCCTACGAGCAGTACGTC. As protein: CASSYSEGSYEQYV.

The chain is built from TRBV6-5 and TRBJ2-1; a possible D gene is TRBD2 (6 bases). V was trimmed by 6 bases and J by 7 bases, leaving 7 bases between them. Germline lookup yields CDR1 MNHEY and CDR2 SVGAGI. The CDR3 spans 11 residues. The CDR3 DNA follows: TGTGCCAGCAGCGGGGGAAATGAGCAGTTCTTC. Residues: CASSGGNEQFF.

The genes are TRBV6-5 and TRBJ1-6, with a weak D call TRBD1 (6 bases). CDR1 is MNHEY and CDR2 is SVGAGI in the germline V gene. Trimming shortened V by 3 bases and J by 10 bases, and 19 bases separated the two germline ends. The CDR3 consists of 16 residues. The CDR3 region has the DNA TGTGCCAGCAGTTATGGGACCGACAGGAGAGGCTCACCCCTCCACTTT. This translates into CASSYGTDRRGSPLHF.

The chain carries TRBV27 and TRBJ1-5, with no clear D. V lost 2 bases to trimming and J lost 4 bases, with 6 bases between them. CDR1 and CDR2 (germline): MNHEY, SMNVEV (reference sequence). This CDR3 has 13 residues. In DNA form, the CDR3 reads TGTGCCAGCAGTTTAGGGGAGAATCAGCCCCAGCATTTT. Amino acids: CASSLGENQPQHF.